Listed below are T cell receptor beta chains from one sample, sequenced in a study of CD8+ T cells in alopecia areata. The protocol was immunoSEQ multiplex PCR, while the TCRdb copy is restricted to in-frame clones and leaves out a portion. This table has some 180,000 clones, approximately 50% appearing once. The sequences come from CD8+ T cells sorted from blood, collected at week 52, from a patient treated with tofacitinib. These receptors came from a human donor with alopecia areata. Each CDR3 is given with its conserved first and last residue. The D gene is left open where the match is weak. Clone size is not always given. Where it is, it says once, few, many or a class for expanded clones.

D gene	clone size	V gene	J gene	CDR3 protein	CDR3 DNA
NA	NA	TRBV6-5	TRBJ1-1	CASSYSETDTNTEAFF	TGTGCCAGCAGTTACTCAGAGACAGACACGAACACTGAAGCTTTCTTT
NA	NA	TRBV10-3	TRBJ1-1	CAISDSGGGVNTEAFF	TGTGCCATCAGTGACTCCGGGGGAGGGGTGAACACTGAAGCTTTCTTT
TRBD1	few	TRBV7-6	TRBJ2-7	CASSLDRDRPTYEQYF	TGTGCCAGCAGCTTAGACCGGGACAGGCCTACCTACGAGCAGTACTTC
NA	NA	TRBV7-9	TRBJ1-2	CASSPLAGDAAYGYTF	TGTGCCAGCAGCCCCTTGGCAGGGGACGCGGCATATGGCTACACCTTC
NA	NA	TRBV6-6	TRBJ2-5	CASSYLGPRETQYF	TGTGCCAGCAGTTACTTGGGGCCTAGGGAGACCCAGTACTTC
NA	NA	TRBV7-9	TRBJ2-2	CASSPRVTGELFF	TGTGCCAGCAGCCCCAGGGTCACCGGGGAGCTGTTTTTT
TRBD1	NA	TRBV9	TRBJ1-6	CASSPATGDDGSPLHF	TGTGCCAGCAGCCCGGCGACAGGGGATGATGGTTCACCCCTCCACTTT
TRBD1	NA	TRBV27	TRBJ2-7	CASSFNPGTVVREQYF	TGTGCCAGCAGTTTTAATCCGGGGACAGTGGTCCGCGAGCAGTACTTC
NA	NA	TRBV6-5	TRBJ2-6	CASTSAGANVLTF	TGTGCCAGCACCTCCGCAGGGGCCAACGTCCTGACTTTC
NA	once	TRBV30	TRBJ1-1	CAVSGNTEAFF	TGTGCCGTTTCCGGGAACACTGAAGCTTTCTTT
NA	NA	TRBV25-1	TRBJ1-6	CASRTANSPLHF	TGTGCCAGCAGGACAGCAAATTCACCCCTCCACTTT
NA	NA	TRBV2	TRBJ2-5	CASSWPSKETQYF	TGTGCCAGCAGTTGGCCTAGTAAAGAGACCCAGTACTTC
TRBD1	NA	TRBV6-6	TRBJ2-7	CASTKDRGYYEQYF	TGTGCCAGCACTAAGGACAGGGGCTACTACGAGCAGTACTTC
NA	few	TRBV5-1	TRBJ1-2	CASMPLTGSNYGYTF	TGCGCCAGCATGCCACTGACAGGAAGTAACTATGGCTACACCTTC
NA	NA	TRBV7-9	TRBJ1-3	CASSFEGNTIYF	TGTGCCAGCAGCTTCGAGGGAAACACCATATATTTT
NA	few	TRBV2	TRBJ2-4	CASSMTEAKNIQYF	TGTGCCAGCAGTATGACTGAAGCCAAAAACATTCAGTACTTC